Shown below are 12 T cell receptor beta chains from a single sample sequenced in a study of blood T cells in healthy people across ages. Sample-barcoded 5' priming and a J-beta primer mix drove a second PCR of about 6 to 12 cycles. TCRdb itself ran the 5' RACE reads through MiXCR, one entry per CDR3 protein. The sample carries 1,500,000 or so distinct CDR3 sequences, roughly 60% recorded once. Sequencing input: blood. These receptor sequences come from a man between 18 and 29 years old in good health.

This chain connects TRBV9 to TRBJ1-2, with a weak D call TRBD1 (5 bases). CDR1 and CDR2 from the germline V gene are SGDLS and YYNGEE. The CDR3 consists of 13 residues. V lost 3 bases and J 6 bases, leaving 12 bases between the germline ends. CDR3: CASSATGYDGYTF. The DNA for the CDR3 is TGTGCCAGCAGCGCCACAGGTTACGATGGCTACACCTTC. The variable domain in full, completed from reference TRBV9 and TRBJ1-2, reads DSGVTQTPKHLITATGQRVTLRCSPRSGDLSVYWYQQSLDQGLQFLIQYYNGEERAKGNILERFSAQQFPDLHSELNLSSLELGDSALYFCASSATGYDGYTFGSGTRLTVV.

V usage is TRBV6-5 and J usage is TRBJ2-4; 9 bases match TRBD1. The J call may be faulty, since TRBJ2-7 better matches the DNA end. The length of the CDR3 is 14 residues. In germline, CDR1 is MNHEY, CDR2 SVGAGI. CDR3 residues: CASSGGTGLSEQYF. In DNA, the CDR3 is TGTGCCAGCAGTGGTGGGACAGGGTTGAGCGAGCAGTACTTC.

CDR3 sequence reads: CASSRGIARINEQFF. The CDR3 nucleotides are TGCGCCAGCAGCCGTGGAATAGCTCGAATCAATGAGCAGTTCTTC. The V gene is TRBV4-3, the J gene TRBJ2-1; D is unresolved. Germline lookup yields CDR1 LGHNA and CDR2 YSLEER. The V and J ends lost 4 bases and 6 bases respectively, with 16 bases between them. The CDR3 covers 15 residues.

The CDR3 nucleotides are TGTGCCAGCCGCCTCGCCAGATTCTACGAGCAGTACTTC. Translation: CASRLARFYEQYF. The rearrangement links TRBV28 to TRBJ2-4; D remains ambiguous. The J call may be mistaken, given a closer DNA end match to TRBJ2-7. The germline V gene encodes CDR1 MDHEN and CDR2 SYDVKM. The CDR3 has 13 residues.

The chain employs TRBV6-5 and TRBJ2-3; 11 nucleotides line up with TRBD2. The V and J ends lost 0 bases and 10 bases, in that order; junction bases with no gene match: 12. In germline, CDR1 is MNHEY, CDR2 SVGAGI. The CDR3 has 17 residues. The CDR3 is CASSYSRLAGGAHSQYF. The CDR3 DNA sequence: TGTGCCAGCAGTTACTCTCGTTTAGCGGGAGGGGCCCATTCGCAGTATTTT.

The chain couples TRBV28 to TRBJ1-5; weak D call: TRBD1 (5 bases). Per the germline V gene, CDR1 is MDHEN and CDR2 is SYDVKM. The CDR3 loop spans 14 amino acids. Trimming took off 6 bases at V and 3 bases at J, with 12 bases between the two ends. Here the CDR3 reads CASRFDRFNQPQHF. CDR3 nucleotides: TGTGCCAGCAGGTTTGACAGATTCAATCAGCCCCAGCATTTT. Supplemented by reference TRBV28 and TRBJ1-5, the full variable domain reads DVKVTQSSRYLVKRTGEKVFLECVQDMDHENMFWYRQDPGLGLRLIYFSYDVKMKEKGDIPEGYSVSREKKERFSLILESASTNQTSMYLCASRFDRFNQPQHFGDGTRLSIL.

This clonotype was seen a few times. The genes are TRBV7-2 and TRBJ2-7; the D gene is possibly TRBD1 (5 bases). From germline, CDR1 is SGHTA and CDR2 FQGNSA. Trimming took off 6 bases at V and 7 bases at J, with 13 bases between the two ends. The length of the CDR3 is 12 residues. The CDR3 spells CASRDRAEEQYF. The CDR3 bases are TGTGCCAGCAGAGACAGAGCTGAGGAGCAGTACTTC. Filled out from reference TRBV7-2 and TRBJ2-7, the complete variable domain reads GAGVSQSPSNKVTEKGKDVELRCDPISGHTALYWYRQSLGQGLEFLIYFQGNSAPDKSGLPSDRFSAERTGGSVSTLTIQRTQQEDSAVYLCASRDRAEEQYFGPGTRLTVT.

The CDR3 DNA sequence: TGCGCCAGCAGCCAACCCTCCTCGACTAGCGGGGGTTCCTACAATGAGCAGTTCTTC. It translates to CASSQPSSTSGGSYNEQFF. J is TRBJ2-1 and V is TRBV4-3; 12 positions agree with TRBD2. The CDR3 sequence is 19 residues long. V lost 2 bases to trimming and J lost 1 base; unmatched junction nucleotides: 9. CDR1 is LGHNA, CDR2 YSLEER, per germline.

The gene calls are TRBV15 and TRBJ2-5; D gene uncertain. This CDR3 contains 12 residues. The V end lost 3 bases, the J end lost 11 bases, and 13 bases lay between the germline ends. CDR1 and CDR2 (germline): LNHNV, YYDKDF (reference sequence). CDR3 amino acids: CATSSSLTEQYF. In DNA form, the CDR3 reads TGTGCCACCAGCAGTTCCCTTACGGAGCAGTACTTC.

V gene TRBV4-3 combines with J gene TRBJ1-1; D ambiguous. Germline V CDR1 and CDR2: LGHNA, YSLEER. The germline V and J ends were trimmed by 3 bases and 1 base, with 18 bases remaining between them. The CDR3 loop spans 17 amino acids. CDR3 bases: TGCGCCAGCAGCCACCTCAAACCAGATACAGCGAACACTGAAGCTTTCTTT. This codes for CASSHLKPDTANTEAFF.

V usage is TRBV24-1 and J usage is TRBJ2-5; D not resolved. V lost 3 bases to trimming and J lost 4 bases, with 2 bases between them. This CDR3 is 11 amino acids long. The germline V gene has CDR1 KGHDR and CDR2 SFDVKD. CDR3 amino acids: CATSDTETQYF. CDR3 sequence (DNA): TGTGCCACCAGTGATACAGAGACCCAGTACTTC.

The chain joins TRBV27 to TRBJ1-2; no clear D. CDR3 size: 13 residues. V was cut by 6 bases and J by 0 bases, with 8 bases left in between. Per the germline V gene, CDR1 is MNHEY and CDR2 is SMNVEV (reference sequence). The CDR3 reads CASSMRANYGYTF. The CDR3 DNA reads as TGTGCCAGCAGCATGCGAGCTAACTATGGCTACACCTTC.